These 29 T cell receptor beta chains share one sample of origin, sequenced in a study of T cells in Graves' hyperthyroidism and ophthalmopathy (dated by TCRdb to between 2019 and 2020). Libraries came from multiplex PCR. This sample was sequenced with an Illumina HiSeq 2000. Amplification of TCR beta CDR3 regions was carried out from RNA transcripts. For the first round of RT-PCR on the TCR CDR3, the HTBI primer set was used together with the Qiagen OneStep RT-PCR kit. TCRdb reran the public reads through fastp at Q25 and MiXCR, keeping productive beta chains. For every CDR3 protein sequence, its rows merge into one entry that carries the most common genes and DNA. The table for this sample lists about 580,000 distinct CDR3 sequences; approximately 14% of them were counted only once. The leading ten clones occupy 5.8% of the sample. Sequences were obtained from blood. These receptor sequences come from a woman aged 25 to 39 with Graves' hyperthyroidism that later progressed to Graves' ophthalmopathy.

This clonotype was seen many times. The chain recombines TRBV4-1 with TRBJ1-2, with TRBD1 identical over 7 bases. Trimming took 0 bases from V and 5 from J; bases not matched to a gene: 9. This CDR3 spans 16 amino acids. Germline values: CDR1 MGHRA, CDR2 YSYEKL. CDR3 residues: CASSQDQGQDVYGYTF. The CDR3 DNA is TGCGCCAGCAGCCAAGATCAAGGACAGGATGTATATGGCTACACCTTC.

This clonotype showed up many times. The J gene is TRBJ1-3, the V gene TRBV10-3; D not resolved. Germline loops: CDR1 ENHRY, CDR2 SYGVKD. V shed 4 bases and J shed 4 bases, with 8 bases lying between them. The CDR3 has 13 amino acids. The CDR3 region has the DNA TGTGCCATCAGTGGTGTAGAAGGAAACACCATATATTTT. This sequence encodes CAISGVEGNTIYF.

Ten or more counts support this clonotype. The rearrangement joins TRBV3-1 to TRBJ2-3; D unresolved. CDR3 size: 12 residues. Trimming shortened V by 1 base and J by 4 bases, and 3 bases separated the two germline ends. Per germline, CDR1 LGHDT and CDR2 YNNKEL (reference sequence). CDR3 in DNA: TGTGCCAGCAGCCAAGTTCCAGATACGCAGTATTTT. It yields the protein CASSQVPDTQYF.

This clonotype has a count of ten or more. V gene TRBV28 combines with J gene TRBJ2-1; the match to TRBD1 covers 8 bases. CDR3 length: 15 residues. CDR1 MDHEN and CDR2 SYDVKM come from the germline V gene. The V segment lost 5 bases and the J segment 4 bases; nucleotides outside the gene matches: 7. The CDR3 reads CASSPGQGKYNEQFF. The CDR3 DNA is TGTGCCAGCAGTCCCGGACAGGGAAAATACAATGAGCAGTTCTTC. Supplemented by reference TRBV28 and TRBJ2-1, the full variable domain reads DVKVTQSSRYLVKRTGEKVFLECVQDMDHENMFWYRQDPGLGLRLIYFSYDVKMKEKGDIPEGYSVSREKKERFSLILESASTNQTSMYLCASSPGQGKYNEQFFGPGTRLTVL.

The genes are TRBV3-1 and TRBJ2-5; 7 bases are shared with TRBD2. This CDR3 is built from 11 residues. Germline V lookup: CDR1 LGHDT, CDR2 YNNKEL (reference sequence). This CDR3 is CAAGRSETQYF. CDR3 bases: TGTGCAGCCGGGAGGTCAGAGACCCAGTACTTC.

The sample holds many counts of this clonotype. This chain links TRBV2 with TRBJ2-3, with D unresolved. V was cut by 11 bases and J by 0 bases, with 18 bases left in between. This CDR3 has 15 residues. CDR1 and CDR2 from the germline V gene are SNHLY and FYNNEI. The CDR3 DNA sequence: TGTGCCGGAATTCGTGTCGAGGATAGCACAGATACGCAGTATTTT. The encoded protein is CAGIRVEDSTDTQYF.

To note about this clonotype: The junction does not match germline at one end; this may be a read error. The V call is TRBV18, the J call TRBJ2-5; D remains unclear. The CDR3 loop spans 11 amino acids. Germline assignment: CDR1 KGHSH and CDR2 LQKENI. CDR3 loop: CASSSQEAQYF. Written as DNA, the CDR3 is TGTGCCAGCTCATCCCAAGAGGCCCAGTACTTC.

This clonotype was detected only a few times. The gene calls are TRBV12-3 or TRBV12-4 and TRBJ2-7; possibly TRBD2 for D (6 bases). The CDR3 contains 13 residues. Trimming shortened V by 6 bases and J by 2 bases, and 11 bases separated the two germline ends. CDR3 DNA sequence: TGTGCCAGCAGAGGCGGGGAGGCCTACGAGCAGTACTTC. Translating it yields CASRGGEAYEQYF.

V is TRBV19 and J is TRBJ1-5; D uncertain. CDR1 LNHDA and CDR2 SQIVND come from the germline V gene (reference sequence). CDR3 length equals 11 residues. Trimming pared 6 bases from V and 6 bases from J, leaving 6 bases between. CDR3 sequence: CASRRGQPQHF. The CDR3 bases are TGTGCCAGTAGACGGGGTCAGCCCCAGCATTTT.

Ten or more counts support this clonotype. The rearrangement uses TRBV2 and TRBJ1-1, with 10 bases lining up with TRBD1. Germline loops: CDR1 SNHLY, CDR2 FYNNEI. The CDR3 covers 15 residues. V lost 6 bases to trimming and J lost 3 bases; unmatched junction nucleotides: 7. CDR3 bases: TGTGCCAGCAGGAGGGACAGGGGAGGGGACACTGAAGCTTTCTTT. Protein sequence: CASRRDRGGDTEAFF. Using reference TRBV2 and TRBJ1-1 for the parts outside the CDR3, the full variable domain is EPEVTQTPSHQVTQMGQEVILRCVPISNHLYFYWYRQILGQKVEFLVSFYNNEISEKSEIFDDQFSVERPDGSNFTLKIRSTKLEDSAMYFCASRRDRGGDTEAFFGQGTRLTVV.

This clonotype was seen repeatedly, ten times or more. V gene TRBV20-1 combines with J gene TRBJ2-3, with D perhaps TRBD2 (5 bases). Germline V CDR1 and CDR2: DFQATT, SNEGSKA (reference sequence). Trimming cost V 0 bases and J 1 base, with 11 bases left between them. CDR3 length equals 15 residues. CDR3 bases: TGCAGTGCTAGAGATCGGGAAGGTGGCACAGATACGCAGTATTTT. This sequence encodes CSARDREGGTDTQYF.

This clonotype was recorded only once. The rearrangement uses TRBV27 and TRBJ2-5; 15 bases agree with TRBD2. With 8 bases clipped from V and 5 bases from J, the junction kept 0 bases outside the gene matches. This CDR3 has 13 amino acids. Looked up from germline, CDR1 is MNHEY and CDR2 is SMNVEV (reference sequence). DNA for the CDR3: TGTGCCAGCGGGACTAGCGGGAGGGAGACCCAGTACTTC. Its translation: CASGTSGRETQYF.

This clonotype was recorded at least ten times. The chain combines TRBV19 with TRBJ2-5; no clear D. V lost 3 bases to trimming and J lost 3 bases, with 11 bases between them. Germline V lookup: CDR1 LNHDA, CDR2 SQIVND (reference sequence). This CDR3 spans 14 amino acids. The CDR3 region is CASSMATPEETQYF. The CDR3 DNA is TGTGCCAGTAGTATGGCGACCCCCGAAGAGACCCAGTACTTC.

CDR3 sequence (DNA): TGTGCCAGCAGCGGAACCTTCGGAGGGTCCTACAATGAGCAGTTCTTC. Its translation: CASSGTFGGSYNEQFF. The J gene is TRBJ2-1, the V gene TRBV9, with D perhaps TRBD2 (6 bases). Germline-derived CDR1 and CDR2 are SGDLS and YYNGEE. Trimming left V 3 bases short and J 1 base short, with 14 bases between. The CDR3 totals 16 residues. Full variable domain (remainder filled in from reference TRBV9 and TRBJ2-1): DSGVTQTPKHLITATGQRVTLRCSPRSGDLSVYWYQQSLDQGLQFLIQYYNGEERAKGNILERFSAQQFPDLHSELNLSSLELGDSALYFCASSGTFGGSYNEQFFGPGTRLTVL.

In its sample, this clonotype was seen many times. DNA of the CDR3: TGTGCCAGCAGTGATGACAGGGCTAAAGGATCACCCCTCCACTTT. Protein: CASSDDRAKGSPLHF. The chain is built from TRBV2 and TRBJ1-6, with 7 bases matching TRBD1. CDR1 SNHLY and CDR2 FYNNEI come from the germline V gene. The CDR3 has 15 residues. The V and J ends lost 3 bases and 10 bases, in that order; junction bases with no gene match: 9.

This chain joins TRBV4-2 and TRBJ2-7; the D is unclear. V lost 4 bases and J 3 bases, leaving 16 bases between the germline ends. CDR1 is LGHNA, CDR2 YNFKEQ, per germline. This CDR3 has 15 residues. The CDR3 DNA reads as TGTGCCAGCAGCCGACAACCCGGTGAGAGCTACGAGCAGTACTTC. This sequence encodes CASSRQPGESYEQYF.

In this sample, this clonotype turned up many times. The chain joins TRBV19 to TRBJ2-3; 8 nucleotides align to TRBD2. V lost 5 bases and J lost 1; bases outside the gene matches: 14. This CDR3 contains 18 residues. Germline V gene lookup returns CDR1 LNHDA and CDR2 SQIVND (reference sequence). CDR3 coding DNA: TGTGCCAGTAGTGCCCCCGGGACTAGTGGTCGCGGCACAGATACGCAGTATTTT. The encoded protein is CASSAPGTSGRGTDTQYF.

Ten or more counts support this clonotype. The rearrangement links TRBV7-9 to TRBJ1-2, with no clear D. Trimming pared 1 base from V and 4 bases from J, leaving 19 bases between. CDR1 is SEHNR and CDR2 is FQNEAQ in the germline V gene (reference sequence). The length of the CDR3 is 17 residues. The CDR3, as DNA: TGTGCCAGCAGCTTAGGGGGTGGCGCTTCCTCATTCTATGGCTACACCTTC. Translating gives CASSLGGGASSFYGYTF.

This clonotype was seen at least ten times. V usage is TRBV20-1 and J usage is TRBJ2-5, with a possible D match to TRBD1 (5 bases). Trimming removed 2 bases at V and 2 bases at J, with 15 bases between. The CDR3 is 15 residues long. CDR1 is DFQATT and CDR2 is SNEGSKA in the germline V gene (reference sequence). The CDR3 DNA reads as TGCAGTGCTAGAATAGGGGCAGGGCCGCAAGAGACCCAGTACTTC. The encoded protein is CSARIGAGPQETQYF.

This clonotype was seen ten or more times. This chain connects TRBV6-1 to TRBJ2-3; the match to TRBD2 covers 13 bases. The CDR3 has 17 amino acids. Germline V gives CDR1 MNHNS, CDR2 SASEGT. The junction had 11 bases not matched to a gene; V was cut back by 5 bases and J by 6 bases. CDR3 bases: TGTGCCAGCAGTTCCCAACTAGCGGGAGGGCCGGGGGATACGCAGTATTTT. Protein sequence: CASSSQLAGGPGDTQYF.

This clonotype occurred a few times. The rearrangement links TRBV10-3 to TRBJ1-3, with D unresolved. Germline CDR1 ENHRY, CDR2 SYGVKD. The germline V and J ends were trimmed by 0 bases and 0 bases, with 9 bases remaining between them. The CDR3 length is 16 residues. This chain's CDR3 is CAISESGLSSGNTIYF. CDR3 nucleotides: TGTGCCATCAGTGAGTCGGGCCTGAGCTCTGGAAACACCATATATTTT.

This clonotype was detected many times. The rearrangement joins TRBV5-1 to TRBJ2-3, with 8 bases lining up with TRBD2. This CDR3 comprises 14 residues. CDR1 SGHRS and CDR2 YFSETQ come from the germline V gene. The junction had 3 bases not matched to a gene; V was cut back by 1 base and J by 5 bases. CDR3 nucleotide sequence: TGCGCCAGCAGCTTGCCGGGAGGGGGAGATACGCAGTATTTT. Amino acid sequence: CASSLPGGGDTQYF.

V gene TRBV4-2 combines with J gene TRBJ1-4; no firm D call. V lost 3 bases to trimming and J lost 7 bases, with 15 bases between them. The CDR3 has 15 amino acids. The germline CDR1 and CDR2 sequences are LGHNA and YNFKEQ. CDR3 loop: CASSQWSSEGEKLFF. Written as DNA, the CDR3 is TGTGCCAGCAGCCAGTGGTCCTCTGAAGGTGAAAAACTGTTTTTT.

This clonotype was detected many times. J is TRBJ2-7 and V is TRBV7-9, with 10 positions matching TRBD2. Losses at the gene ends were 5 bases for V and 5 bases for J; bases not matched to a gene: 12. The CDR3 length is 16 residues. Germline V gives CDR1 SEHNR, CDR2 FQNEAQ (reference sequence). CDR3 sequence reads: CASSQVGASGRDEQYF. CDR3 coding DNA: TGTGCCAGCAGCCAGGTGGGGGCTAGCGGGAGAGACGAGCAGTACTTC.

This clonotype occurred many times. The J gene is TRBJ1-5, the V gene TRBV28, with no clear D. V gave up 5 bases and J gave up 4 bases, with 15 bases separating them. Germline values: CDR1 MDHEN, CDR2 SYDVKM. This CDR3 contains 15 residues. CDR3 nucleotides: TGTGCCAGCAGTCGTTTTTCTACCATAAATCAGCCCCAGCATTTT. Translated: CASSRFSTINQPQHF.

The chain uses TRBV6-2 or TRBV6-3 and TRBJ1-6; no firm D call. V shed 2 bases and J shed 0 bases, with 8 bases lying between them. Germline V lookup: CDR1 MNHEY, CDR2 SVGEGT. The CDR3 has 16 amino acids. The CDR3 DNA sequence: TGTGCCAGCAGTTACGGGTCCAGCTCCTATAATTCACCCCTCCACTTT. Protein: CASSYGSSSYNSPLHF.

Note on this clonotype: Given a much more abundant clone one base away, this may be a read error. The missing conserved phenylalanine or tryptophan at the end of this CDR3 makes a read error likely. V and J are TRBV5-6 and TRBJ2-5; possibly TRBD1 or TRBD2 for D (7 bases each). Germline loops: CDR1 SGHDT, CDR2 YYEEEE. The CDR3 spans 19 residues. Trimming stripped 3 bases from V and 2 bases from J, with 26 bases between. The CDR3 reads CASSSWEWTQGGRQETQYL. The CDR3 bases are TGTGCCAGCAGCTCGTGGGAATGGACCCAGGGGGGGAGGCAAGAGACCCAGTACCTC.

This clonotype was seen a single time. This chain uses TRBV10-3 with TRBJ2-1, with 9 bases aligning to TRBD2. Trimming took 4 bases from V and 4 from J; bases not matched to a gene: 2. This CDR3 has 14 residues. The germline gives CDR1 ENHRY, CDR2 SYGVKD. The CDR3 region is CAISGTSAYNEQFF. The CDR3 nucleotides read TGTGCCATCAGTGGGACTAGCGCGTACAATGAGCAGTTCTTC.

This clonotype was seen repeatedly, ten times or more. V gene TRBV6-1 combines with J gene TRBJ2-1; D is possibly TRBD1 (6 bases). This CDR3 spans 18 amino acids. Trimming removed 4 bases from V and 4 bases from J, with 23 bases in between. Germline-derived CDR1 and CDR2 are MNHNS and SASEGT. The CDR3 spells CASSGTVPTWGPYNEQFF. DNA for the CDR3: TGTGCCAGCAGTGGGACAGTACCTACCTGGGGCCCTTACAATGAGCAGTTCTTC.